The table lists the clone carrying this T cell receptor beta chain with a few counts. TCRdb reanalysed the RACE reads using MiXCR and keeps one entry per CDR3 protein. The sample lists approximately 80,000 distinct CDR3 sequences; 10% to 15% were seen once. Time point noted: patch test 3, about 24 weeks after DPC sensitization. Regarding treatment: therapeutic diphenylcyclopropenone sensitization with weekly scalp DPC. The record originates from a study of human T cells and chemical hapten exposure. CDR1 is ENHRY, CDR2 SYGVKD, per germline. J gave up 2 bases and V 6 bases, and 9 bases lay outside the gene matches. This CDR3 is 15 amino acids long.

The receptor's source is a woman aged 45 to 65 with alopecia areata. Some clones in this sample may be carry-over from other donors' samples. This rearrangement joins TRBV10-3 to TRBJ2-7, with TRBD1 identical over 8 bases. The sequencing used whole blood, collected in connection with sensitization to the hapten diphenylcyclopropenone (DPC). CDR3 sequence (DNA): TGTGCCATCAGGGATGACAGGGGCCCGACCTACGAGCAGTACTTC. It encodes CAIRDDRGPTYEQYF.